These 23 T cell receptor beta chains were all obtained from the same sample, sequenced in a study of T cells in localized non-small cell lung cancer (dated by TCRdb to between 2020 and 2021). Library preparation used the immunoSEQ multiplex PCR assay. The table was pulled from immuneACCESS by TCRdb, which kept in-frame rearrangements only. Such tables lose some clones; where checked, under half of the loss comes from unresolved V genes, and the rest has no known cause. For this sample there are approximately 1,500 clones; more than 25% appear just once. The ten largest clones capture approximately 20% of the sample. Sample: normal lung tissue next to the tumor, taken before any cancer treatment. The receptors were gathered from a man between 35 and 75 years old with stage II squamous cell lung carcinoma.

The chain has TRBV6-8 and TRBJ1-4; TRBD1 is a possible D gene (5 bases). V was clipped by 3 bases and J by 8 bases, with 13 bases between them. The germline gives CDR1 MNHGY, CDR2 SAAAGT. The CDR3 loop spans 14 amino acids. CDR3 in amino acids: CASSYKGIREKLFF. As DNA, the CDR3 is TGTGCCAGCAGTTATAAGGGGATAAGAGAAAAACTGTTTTTT.

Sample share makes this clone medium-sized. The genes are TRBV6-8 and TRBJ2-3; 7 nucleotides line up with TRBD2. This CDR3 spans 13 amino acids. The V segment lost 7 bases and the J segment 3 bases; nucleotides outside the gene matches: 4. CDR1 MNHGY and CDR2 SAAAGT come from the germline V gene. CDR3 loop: CASIPGGTDTQYF. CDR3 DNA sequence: TGTGCCAGCATTCCCGGGGGGACAGATACGCAGTATTTT.

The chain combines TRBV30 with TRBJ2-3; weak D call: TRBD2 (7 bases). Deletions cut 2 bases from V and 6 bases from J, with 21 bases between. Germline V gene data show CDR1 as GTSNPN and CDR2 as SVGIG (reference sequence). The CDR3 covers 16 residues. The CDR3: CAWSSPGGGSGDTQYF. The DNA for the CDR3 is TGTGCCTGGAGTTCACCGGGGGGCGGCTCAGGTGATACGCAGTATTTT.

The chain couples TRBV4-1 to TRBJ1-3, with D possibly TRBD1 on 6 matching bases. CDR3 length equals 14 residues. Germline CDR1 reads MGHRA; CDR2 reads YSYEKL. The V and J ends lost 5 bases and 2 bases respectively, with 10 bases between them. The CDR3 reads CASSKQGTGNTIYF. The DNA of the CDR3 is TGCGCCAGCAGCAAACAGGGTACTGGAAACACCATATATTTT.

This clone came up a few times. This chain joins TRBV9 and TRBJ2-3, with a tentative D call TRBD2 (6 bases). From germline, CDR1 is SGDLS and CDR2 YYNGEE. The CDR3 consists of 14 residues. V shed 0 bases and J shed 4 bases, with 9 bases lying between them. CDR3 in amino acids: CASSVETSSDTQYF. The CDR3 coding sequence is TGTGCCAGCAGCGTAGAAACTAGCTCAGATACGCAGTATTTT.

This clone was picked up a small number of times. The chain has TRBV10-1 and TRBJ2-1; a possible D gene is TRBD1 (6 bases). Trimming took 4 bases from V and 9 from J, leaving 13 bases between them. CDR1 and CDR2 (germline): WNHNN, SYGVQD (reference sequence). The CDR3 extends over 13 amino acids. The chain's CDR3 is CASSVQGLGEQFF. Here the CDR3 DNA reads TGCGCCAGCAGTGTTCAGGGGTTGGGTGAGCAGTTCTTC.

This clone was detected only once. Here the CDR3 reads CASSWGVAGQTGELFF. CDR3 nucleotides: TGCGCCAGCAGCTGGGGGGTAGCGGGACAAACCGGGGAGCTGTTTTTT. This chain uses TRBV5-1 with TRBJ2-2; 8 positions match TRBD2. CDR1 is SGHRS, CDR2 YFSETQ, per germline. The CDR3 extends over 16 amino acids. Unmatched junction bases numbered 9, after V lost 3 bases and J lost 5 bases.

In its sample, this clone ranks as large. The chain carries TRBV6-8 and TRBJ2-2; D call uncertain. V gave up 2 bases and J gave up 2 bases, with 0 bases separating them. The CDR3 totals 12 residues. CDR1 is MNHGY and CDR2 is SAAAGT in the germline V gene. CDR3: CASSYNTGELFF. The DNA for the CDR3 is TGTGCCAGCAGTTACAACACCGGGGAGCTGTTTTTT.

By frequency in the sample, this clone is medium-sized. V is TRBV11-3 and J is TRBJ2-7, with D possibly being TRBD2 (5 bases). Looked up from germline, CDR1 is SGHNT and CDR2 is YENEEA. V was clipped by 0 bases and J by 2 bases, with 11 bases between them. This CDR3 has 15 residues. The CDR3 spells CASSLESEGTYEQYF. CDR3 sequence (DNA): TGTGCCAGCAGCTTAGAATCCGAGGGAACCTACGAGCAGTACTTC.

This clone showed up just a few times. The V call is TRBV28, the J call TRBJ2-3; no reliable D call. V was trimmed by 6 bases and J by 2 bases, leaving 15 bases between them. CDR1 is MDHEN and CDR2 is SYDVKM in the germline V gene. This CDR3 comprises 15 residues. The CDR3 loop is CASSLPTEHTDTQYF. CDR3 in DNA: TGTGCCAGCAGCCTCCCAACGGAACACACAGATACGCAGTATTTT.

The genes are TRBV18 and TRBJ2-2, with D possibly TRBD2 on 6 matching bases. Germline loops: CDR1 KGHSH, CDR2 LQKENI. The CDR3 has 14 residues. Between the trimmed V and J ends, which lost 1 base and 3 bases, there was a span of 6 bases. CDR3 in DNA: TGTGCCAGCTCACCACGGGACTACACCGGGGAGCTGTTTTTT. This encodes CASSPRDYTGELFF.

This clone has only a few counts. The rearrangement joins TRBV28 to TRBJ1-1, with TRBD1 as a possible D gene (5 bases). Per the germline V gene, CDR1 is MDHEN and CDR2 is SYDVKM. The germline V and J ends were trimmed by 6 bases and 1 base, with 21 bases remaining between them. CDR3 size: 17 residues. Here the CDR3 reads CASSLYRTRVGNTEAFF. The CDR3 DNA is TGTGCCAGCAGCCTTTACCGAACCAGGGTCGGGAACACTGAAGCTTTCTTT.

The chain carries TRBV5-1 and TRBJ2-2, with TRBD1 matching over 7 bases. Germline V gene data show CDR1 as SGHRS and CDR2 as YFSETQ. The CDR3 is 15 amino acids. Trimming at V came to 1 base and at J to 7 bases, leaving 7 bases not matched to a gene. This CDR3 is CASSLYPTGNGELFF. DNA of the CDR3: TGCGCCAGCAGCTTGTACCCGACAGGGAACGGGGAGCTGTTTTTT.

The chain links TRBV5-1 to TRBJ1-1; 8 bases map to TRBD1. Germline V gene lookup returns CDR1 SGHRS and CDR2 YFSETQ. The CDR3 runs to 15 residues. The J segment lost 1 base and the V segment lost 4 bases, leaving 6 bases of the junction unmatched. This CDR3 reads CASSLDGQGNTEAFF. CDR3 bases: TGCGCCAGCAGCCTAGATGGACAGGGGAACACTGAAGCTTTCTTT. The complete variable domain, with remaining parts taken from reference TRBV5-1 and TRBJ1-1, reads KAGVTQTPRYLIKTRGQQVTLSCSPISGHRSVSWYQQTPGQGLQFLFEYFSETQRNKGNFPGRFSGRQFSNSRSEMNVSTLELGDSALYLCASSLDGQGNTEAFFGQGTRLTVV.

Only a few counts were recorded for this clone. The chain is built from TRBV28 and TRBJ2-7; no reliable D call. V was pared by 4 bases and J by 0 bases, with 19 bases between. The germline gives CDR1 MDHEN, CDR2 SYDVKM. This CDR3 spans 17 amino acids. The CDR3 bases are TGTGCCAGCAGTTACCCCTCAGACGGTGCCTACTCCTACGAGCAGTACTTC. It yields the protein CASSYPSDGAYSYEQYF.

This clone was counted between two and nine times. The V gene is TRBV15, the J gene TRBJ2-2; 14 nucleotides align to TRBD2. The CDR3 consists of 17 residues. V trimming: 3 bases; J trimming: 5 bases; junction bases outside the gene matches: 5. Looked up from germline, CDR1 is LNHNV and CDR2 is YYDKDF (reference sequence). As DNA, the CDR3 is TGTGCCACCAGCAGCAGAGGACTAGCGGGGGGAACCGGGGAGCTGTTTTTT. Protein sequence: CATSSRGLAGGTGELFF. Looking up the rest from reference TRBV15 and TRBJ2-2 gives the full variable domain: DAMVIQNPRYQVTQFGKPVTLSCSQTLNHNVMYWYQQKSSQAPKLLFHYYDKDFNNEADTPDNFQSRRPNTSFCFLDIRSPGLGDTAMYLCATSSRGLAGGTGELFFGEGSRLTVL.

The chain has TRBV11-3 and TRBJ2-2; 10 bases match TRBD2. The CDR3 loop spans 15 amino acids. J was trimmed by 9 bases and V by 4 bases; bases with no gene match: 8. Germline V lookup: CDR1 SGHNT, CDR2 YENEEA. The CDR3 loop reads CASSSASGGIRELFF. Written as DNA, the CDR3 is TGTGCCAGCAGCTCGGCTAGCGGGGGAATCCGGGAGCTGTTTTTT.

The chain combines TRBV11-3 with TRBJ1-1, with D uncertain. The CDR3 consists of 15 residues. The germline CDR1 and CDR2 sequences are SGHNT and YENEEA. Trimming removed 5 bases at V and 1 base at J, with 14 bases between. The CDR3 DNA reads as TGTGCCAGCAGCCTCTCGGGCAGAGCGAACACTGAAGCTTTCTTT. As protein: CASSLSGRANTEAFF. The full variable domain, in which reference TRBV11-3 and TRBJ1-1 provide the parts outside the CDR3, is EAGVVQSPRYKIIEKKQPVAFWCNPISGHNTLYWYLQNLGQGPELLIRYENEEAVDDSQLPKDRFSAERLKGVDSTLKIQPAELGDSAVYLCASSLSGRANTEAFFGQGTRLTVV.

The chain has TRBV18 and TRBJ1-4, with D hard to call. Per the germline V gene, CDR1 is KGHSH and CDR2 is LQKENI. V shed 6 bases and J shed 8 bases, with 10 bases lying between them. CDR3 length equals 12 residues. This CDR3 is CASSRDYEKLFF. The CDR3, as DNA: TGTGCCAGCTCGCGCGACTACGAAAAACTGTTTTTT.

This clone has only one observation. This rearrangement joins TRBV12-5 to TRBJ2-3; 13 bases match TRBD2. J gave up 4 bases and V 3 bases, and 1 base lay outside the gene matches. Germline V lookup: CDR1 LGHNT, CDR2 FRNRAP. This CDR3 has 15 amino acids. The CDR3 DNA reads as TGTGCTAGTGGTTTCGGACTAGCGGGGGCAGATACGCAGTATTTT. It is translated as CASGFGLAGADTQYF.

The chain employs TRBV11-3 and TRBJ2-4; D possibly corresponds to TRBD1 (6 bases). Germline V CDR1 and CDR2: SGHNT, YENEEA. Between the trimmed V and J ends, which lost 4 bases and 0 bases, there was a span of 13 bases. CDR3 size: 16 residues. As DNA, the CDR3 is TGTGCCAGCAGCTCGGTTGAGGGGGTAGCCAAAAACATTCAGTACTTC. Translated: CASSSVEGVAKNIQYF.

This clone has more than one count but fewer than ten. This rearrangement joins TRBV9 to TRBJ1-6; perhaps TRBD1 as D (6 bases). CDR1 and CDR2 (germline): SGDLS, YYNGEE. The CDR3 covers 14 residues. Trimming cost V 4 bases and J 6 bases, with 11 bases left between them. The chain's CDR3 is CASSPQGSNSPLHF. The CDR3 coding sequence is TGTGCCAGCAGCCCACAGGGCAGTAATTCACCCCTCCACTTT.

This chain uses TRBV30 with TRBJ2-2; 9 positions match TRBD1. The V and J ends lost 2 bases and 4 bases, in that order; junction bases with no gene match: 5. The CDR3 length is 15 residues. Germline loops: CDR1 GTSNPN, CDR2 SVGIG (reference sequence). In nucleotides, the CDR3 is TGTGCCTGGAGTCATCGGGACAGGGTCACCGGGGAGCTGTTTTTT. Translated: CAWSHRDRVTGELFF.